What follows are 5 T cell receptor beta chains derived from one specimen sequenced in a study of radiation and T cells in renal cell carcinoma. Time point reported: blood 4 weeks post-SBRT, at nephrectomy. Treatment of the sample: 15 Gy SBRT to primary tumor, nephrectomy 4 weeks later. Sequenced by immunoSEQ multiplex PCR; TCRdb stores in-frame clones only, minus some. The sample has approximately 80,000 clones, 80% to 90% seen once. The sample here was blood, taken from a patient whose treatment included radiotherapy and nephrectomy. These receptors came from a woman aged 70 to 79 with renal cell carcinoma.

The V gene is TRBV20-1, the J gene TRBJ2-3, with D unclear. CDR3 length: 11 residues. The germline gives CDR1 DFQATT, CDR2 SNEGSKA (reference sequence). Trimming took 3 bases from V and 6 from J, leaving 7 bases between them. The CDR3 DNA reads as TGCAGTGCTAGGCGAGAGGATACGCAGTATTTT. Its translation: CSARREDTQYF.

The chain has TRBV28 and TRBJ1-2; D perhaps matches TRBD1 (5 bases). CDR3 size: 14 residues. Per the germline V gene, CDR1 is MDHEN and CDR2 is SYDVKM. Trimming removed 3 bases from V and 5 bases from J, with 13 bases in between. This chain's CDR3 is CASSFRRTRYGYTF. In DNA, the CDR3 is TGTGCCAGCAGTTTCCGGCGGACAAGATATGGCTACACCTTC.

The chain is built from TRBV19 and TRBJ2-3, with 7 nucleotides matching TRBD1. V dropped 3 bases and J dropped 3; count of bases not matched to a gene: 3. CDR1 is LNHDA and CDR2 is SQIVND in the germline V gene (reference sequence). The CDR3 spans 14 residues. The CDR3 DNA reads TGTGCCAGTAGTATGACAGGGACGACAGATACGCAGTATTTT. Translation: CASSMTGTTDTQYF.

CDR3 DNA: TGTGCCAGCAGCTCCGGACCTGGGGCAGATACGCAGTATTTT. Its protein product is CASSSGPGADTQYF. The genes are TRBV5-4 and TRBJ2-3; no clear D gene. The CDR3 is 14 amino acids. From germline, CDR1 is SGHNT and CDR2 YYREEE (reference sequence). Trimming stripped 3 bases from V and 4 bases from J, with 12 bases between.

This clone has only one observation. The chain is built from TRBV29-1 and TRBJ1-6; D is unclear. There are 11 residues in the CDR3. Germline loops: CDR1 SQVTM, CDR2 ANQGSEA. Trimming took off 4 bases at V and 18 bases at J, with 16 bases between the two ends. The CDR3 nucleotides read TGCAGCGTTGCCCAGGTGGCCCGAGGCCACTTT. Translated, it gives CSVAQVARGHF.